This TCR beta chain was profiled in a study of T-cell memory formation after mild COVID-19. Findings and caveats of the study: Contracting CD4+ clones sat mainly in CM and EM; CD8+ in EMRA.

TCRdb redid the calling of the 5' RACE reads with MiXCR, one entry per CDR3 protein. The sample consists of about 470,000 distinct CDR3 sequences, more than 20% of them appearing once. On this clonotype: Its antigen is as yet unknown.

Germline V gene sequence: CDR1 KGHSH, CDR2 LQKENI. The V and J ends lost 3 bases and 1 base respectively, with 9 bases between them. The CDR3 contains 14 residues. The TCR originated in an adult woman who had mild COVID-19 (a few samples of this study predate the infection). Cell type and time point are not known. The gene calls are TRBV18 and TRBJ1-1; TRBD1 is a possible D gene (6 bases). The sample consisted of PBMCs or a T cell subset sorted from them (not recorded which). Here the CDR3 DNA reads TGTGCCAGCTCACCGGACAGTTGGAACACTGAAGCTTTCTTT. This codes for CASSPDSWNTEAFF.